This is a list of T cell receptor beta chains from one sample in a study of blood T cell repertoires in COVID-19. TCRdb keeps only in-frame clones here, not all; method: immunoSEQ multiplex PCR. The profile covers 200,000 to 250,000 clones, with around 89% appearing a single time and about 15% taken by the ten largest. The specimen sequenced was PBMCs or T cells enriched from blood (not recorded which). The receptors here all came from a man aged 25-40 years who had been exposed to COVID-19. Each CDR3 is given with its conserved first and last residue. D genes are given only for firm matches. For some rows the clone size is stated as once, few or many, or as a class when expanded; others skip it.

once,NA,TRBJ1-4,TRBV5-4,CASSLRGNEKLFF,TGTGCCAGCAGCTTGAGGGGTAATGAAAAACTGTTTTTT
NA,TRBD2,TRBJ2-7,TRBV6-6,CASSLTRRGGVSSYEQYF,TGTGCCAGCAGTCTTACACGTCGGGGGGGGGTTAGCTCCTACGAGCAGTACTTC
NA,NA,TRBJ1-5,TRBV4-2,CASSQRVGGNQPQHF,TGTGCCAGCAGCCAACGAGTCGGGGGCAATCAGCCCCAGCATTTT
NA,NA,TRBJ1-4,TRBV6-5,CASRPGLNEKLFF,TGTGCCAGCAGACCGGGACTTAATGAAAAACTGTTTTTT
NA,TRBD2,TRBJ2-3,TRBV11-2,CASSLRLAGGLSTDTQYF,TGTGCCAGCAGCCTTCGCCTAGCGGGGGGGCTTTCGACAGATACGCAGTATTTT
NA,NA,TRBJ1-4,TRBV4-3,CASSQVQGGEKLFF,TGCGCCAGCAGCCAGGTACAGGGCGGTGAAAAACTGTTTTTT
NA,NA,TRBJ1-1,TRBV6-5,CASSLRGNTEAFF,TGTGCCAGCAGTTTGCGTGGGAACACTGAAGCTTTCTTT
NA,NA,TRBJ1-1,TRBV10-3,CAISESGDLNTEAFF,TGTGCCATCAGTGAGTCGGGAGACCTGAACACTGAAGCTTTCTTT
once,TRBD1,TRBJ1-1,TRBV7-3,CASSVGTGTGNTEAFF,TGTGCCAGCAGCGTAGGAACCGGGACAGGGAACACTGAAGCTTTCTTT
once,NA,TRBJ1-6,TRBV11-2,CASSLPGPRNSPLHF,TGTGCCAGCAGCTTACCCGGTCCCCGGAATTCACCCCTCCACTTT
NA,TRBD1,TRBJ1-4,TRBV15,CATSRGRDRGPREKLFF,TGTGCCACCAGCAGGGGGCGGGACAGGGGACCTCGTGAAAAACTGTTTTTT
NA,NA,TRBJ1-3,TRBV30,CAWSQALHTIYF,TGTGCCTGGAGTCAAGCTCTTCACACCATATATTTT
NA,NA,TRBJ1-4,TRBV5-1,CASRWEGTNEKLFF,TGCGCCAGCCGCTGGGAGGGAACTAATGAAAAACTGTTTTTT
NA,TRBD2,TRBJ2-1,TRBV4-2,CASSQDPNSGGVGEQFF,TGTGCCAGCAGCCAAGATCCGAATAGCGGGGGGGTAGGTGAGCAGTTCTTC
NA,NA,TRBJ2-3,TRBV29-1,CSAESDTQYF,TGCAGCGCCGAGTCAGATACGCAGTATTTT